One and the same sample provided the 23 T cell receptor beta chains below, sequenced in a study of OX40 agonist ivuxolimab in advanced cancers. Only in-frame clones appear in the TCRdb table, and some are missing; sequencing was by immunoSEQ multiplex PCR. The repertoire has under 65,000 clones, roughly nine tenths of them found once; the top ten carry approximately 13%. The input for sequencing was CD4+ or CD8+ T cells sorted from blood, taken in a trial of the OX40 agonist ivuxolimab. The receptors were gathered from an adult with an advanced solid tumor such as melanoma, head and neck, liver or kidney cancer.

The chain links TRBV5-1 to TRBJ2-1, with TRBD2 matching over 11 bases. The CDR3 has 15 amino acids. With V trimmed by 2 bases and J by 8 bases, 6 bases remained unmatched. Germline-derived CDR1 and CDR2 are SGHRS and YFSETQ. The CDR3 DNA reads TGCGCCAGCAGCTTCGGGACTAGCGGTGCCGATGAGCAGTTCTTC. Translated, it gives CASSFGTSGADEQFF.

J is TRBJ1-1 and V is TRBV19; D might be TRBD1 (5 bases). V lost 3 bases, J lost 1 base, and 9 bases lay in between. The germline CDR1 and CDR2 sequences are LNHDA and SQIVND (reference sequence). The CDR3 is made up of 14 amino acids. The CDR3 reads CASSIHDRNTEAFF. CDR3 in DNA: TGTGCCAGTAGTATTCACGACAGGAACACTGAAGCTTTCTTT.

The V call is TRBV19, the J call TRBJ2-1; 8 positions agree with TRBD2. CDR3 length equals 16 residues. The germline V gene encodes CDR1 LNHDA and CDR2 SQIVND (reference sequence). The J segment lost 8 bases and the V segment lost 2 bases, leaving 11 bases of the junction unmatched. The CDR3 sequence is CASSINQREIGDEQFF. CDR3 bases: TGTGCCAGTAGTATAAATCAGCGGGAGATCGGCGATGAGCAGTTCTTC.

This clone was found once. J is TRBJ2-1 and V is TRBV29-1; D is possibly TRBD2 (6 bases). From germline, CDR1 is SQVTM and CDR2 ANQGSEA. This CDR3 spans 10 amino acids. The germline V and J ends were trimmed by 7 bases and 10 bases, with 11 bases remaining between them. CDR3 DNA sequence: TGCAGCGCCGCGGGAAGCGAGCAGTTCTTC. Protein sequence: CSAAGSEQFF.

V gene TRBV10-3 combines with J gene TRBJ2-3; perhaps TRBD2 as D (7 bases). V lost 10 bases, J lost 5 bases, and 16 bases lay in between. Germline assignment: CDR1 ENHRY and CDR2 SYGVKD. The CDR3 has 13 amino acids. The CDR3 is CATGGAYLDTQYF. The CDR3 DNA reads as TGTGCCACTGGGGGGGCATACTTAGATACGCAGTATTTT.

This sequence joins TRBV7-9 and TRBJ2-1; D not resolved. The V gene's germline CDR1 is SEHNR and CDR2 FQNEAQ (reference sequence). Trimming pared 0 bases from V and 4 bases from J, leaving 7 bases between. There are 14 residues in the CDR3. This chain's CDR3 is CASSLALKYNEQFF. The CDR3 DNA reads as TGTGCCAGCAGCTTAGCGCTCAAATACAATGAGCAGTTCTTC.

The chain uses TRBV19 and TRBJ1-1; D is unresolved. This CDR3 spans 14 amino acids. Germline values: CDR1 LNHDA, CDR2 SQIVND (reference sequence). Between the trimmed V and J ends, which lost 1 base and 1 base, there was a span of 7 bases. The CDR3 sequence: CASSIVGGNTEAFF. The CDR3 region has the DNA TGTGCCAGTAGTATAGTTGGTGGGAACACTGAAGCTTTCTTT.

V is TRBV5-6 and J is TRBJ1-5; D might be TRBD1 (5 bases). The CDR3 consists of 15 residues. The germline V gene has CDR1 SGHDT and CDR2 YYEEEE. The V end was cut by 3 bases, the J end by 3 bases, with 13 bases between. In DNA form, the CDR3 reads TGTGCCAGCAGCTACCGACAGAGAAACAATCAGCCCCAGCATTTT. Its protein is CASSYRQRNNQPQHF.

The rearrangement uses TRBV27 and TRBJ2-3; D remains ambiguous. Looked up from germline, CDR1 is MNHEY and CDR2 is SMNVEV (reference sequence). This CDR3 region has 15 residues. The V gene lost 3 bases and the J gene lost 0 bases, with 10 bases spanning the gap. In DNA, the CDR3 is TGTGCCAGCAGTTTCGCAGCGATGAGCACAGATACGCAGTATTTT. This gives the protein CASSFAAMSTDTQYF.

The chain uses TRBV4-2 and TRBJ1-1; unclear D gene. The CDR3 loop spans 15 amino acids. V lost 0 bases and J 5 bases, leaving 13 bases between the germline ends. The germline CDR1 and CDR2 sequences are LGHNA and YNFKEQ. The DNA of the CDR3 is TGTGCCAGCAGCCAAGATGGAACTATAGGGACTGAAGCTTTCTTT. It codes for CASSQDGTIGTEAFF.

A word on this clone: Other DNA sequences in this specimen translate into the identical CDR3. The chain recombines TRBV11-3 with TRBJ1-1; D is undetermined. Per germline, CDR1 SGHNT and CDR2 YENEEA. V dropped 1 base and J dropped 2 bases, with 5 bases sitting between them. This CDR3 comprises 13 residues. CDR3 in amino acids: CASSLGRNTEAFF. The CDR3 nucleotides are TGTGCCAGCAGCTTAGGCAGAAACACTGAAGCTTTCTTT.

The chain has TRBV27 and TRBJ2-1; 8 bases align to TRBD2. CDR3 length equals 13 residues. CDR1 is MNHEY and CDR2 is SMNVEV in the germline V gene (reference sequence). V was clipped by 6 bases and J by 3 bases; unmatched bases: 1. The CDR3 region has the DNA TGTGCCAGCAGGAGCGGGGGCTACAATGAGCAGTTCTTC. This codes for CASRSGGYNEQFF.

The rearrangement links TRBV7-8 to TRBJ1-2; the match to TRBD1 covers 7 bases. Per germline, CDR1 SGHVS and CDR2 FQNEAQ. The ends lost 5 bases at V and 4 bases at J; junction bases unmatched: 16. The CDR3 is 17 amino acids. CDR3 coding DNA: TGTGCCAGCAGCACTAAGGGACAGCTTAACTTAGGCTATGGCTACACCTTC. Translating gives CASSTKGQLNLGYGYTF.

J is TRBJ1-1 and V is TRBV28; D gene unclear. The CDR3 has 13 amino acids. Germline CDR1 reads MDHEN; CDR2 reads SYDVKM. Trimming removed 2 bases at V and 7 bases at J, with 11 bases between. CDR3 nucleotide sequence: TGTGCCAGCAGTTTAGGCTTTGGACTTGAAGCTTTCTTT. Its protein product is CASSLGFGLEAFF.

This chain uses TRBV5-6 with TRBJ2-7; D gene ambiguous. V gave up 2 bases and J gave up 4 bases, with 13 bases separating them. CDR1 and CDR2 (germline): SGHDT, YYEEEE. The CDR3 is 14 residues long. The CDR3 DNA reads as TGTGCCAGCAGCTTTATACGGTTGGGATACGAGCAGTACGTC. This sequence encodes CASSFIRLGYEQYV.

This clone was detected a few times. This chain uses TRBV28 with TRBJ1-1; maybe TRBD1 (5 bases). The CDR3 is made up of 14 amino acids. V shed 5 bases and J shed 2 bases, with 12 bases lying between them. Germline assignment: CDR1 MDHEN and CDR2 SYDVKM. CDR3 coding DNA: TGTGCCAGCAGTACCGACAGAAGAAACACTGAAGCTTTCTTT. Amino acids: CASSTDRRNTEAFF.

CDR3: CASSLGQGIDTQYF. The CDR3 DNA follows: TGTGCCAGCAGCTTAGGGCAGGGTATAGATACGCAGTATTTT. The chain recombines TRBV5-8 with TRBJ2-3, with D maybe TRBD1 (5 bases). Germline-derived CDR1 and CDR2 are SGHTS and YDEGEE. V lost 2 bases and J lost 5, with 12 bases in between. The CDR3 runs 14 residues.

The chain's CDR3 is CASSNDRGTYGYTF. CDR3 nucleotide sequence: TGTGCCAGCAGCAACGACAGAGGAACTTATGGCTACACCTTC. V and J are TRBV5-5 and TRBJ1-2; maybe TRBD1 (5 bases). From germline, CDR1 is SGHKS and CDR2 YYEKEE (reference sequence). This CDR3 has 14 residues. V gave up 4 bases and J gave up 5 bases, with 15 bases separating them.

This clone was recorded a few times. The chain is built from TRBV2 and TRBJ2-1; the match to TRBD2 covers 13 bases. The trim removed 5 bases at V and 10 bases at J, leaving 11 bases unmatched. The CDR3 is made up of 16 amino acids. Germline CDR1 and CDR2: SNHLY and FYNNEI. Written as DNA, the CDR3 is TGTGCCAGCAGTAGGCCCGGACTAGCGGGGGCAAGGGAGCAGTTCTTC. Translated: CASSRPGLAGAREQFF.

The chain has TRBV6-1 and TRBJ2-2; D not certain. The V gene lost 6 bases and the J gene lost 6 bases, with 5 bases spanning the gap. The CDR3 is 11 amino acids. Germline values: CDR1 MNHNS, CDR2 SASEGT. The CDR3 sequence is CASSISGELFF. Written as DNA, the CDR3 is TGTGCCAGCAGCATCTCCGGGGAGCTGTTTTTT.

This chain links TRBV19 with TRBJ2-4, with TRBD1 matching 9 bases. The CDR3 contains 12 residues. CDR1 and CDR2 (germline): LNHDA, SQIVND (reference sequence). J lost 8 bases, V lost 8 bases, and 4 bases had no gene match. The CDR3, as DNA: TGTGCCAGTTCCTACAGGGGGCACATTCAGTACTTC. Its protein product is CASSYRGHIQYF.

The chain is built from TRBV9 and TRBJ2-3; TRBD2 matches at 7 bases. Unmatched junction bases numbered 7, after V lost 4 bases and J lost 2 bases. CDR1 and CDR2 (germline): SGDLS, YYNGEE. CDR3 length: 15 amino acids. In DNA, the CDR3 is TGTGCCAGCAGCCATAGCGGGTCCTTCACAGATACGCAGTATTTT. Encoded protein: CASSHSGSFTDTQYF.

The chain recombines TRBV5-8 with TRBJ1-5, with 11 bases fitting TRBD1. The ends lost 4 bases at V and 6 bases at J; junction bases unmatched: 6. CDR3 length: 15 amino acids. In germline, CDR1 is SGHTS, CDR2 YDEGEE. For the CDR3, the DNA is TGTGCCAGCAGCCTGGACAGGGGGCAAGGTCAGCCCCAGCATTTT. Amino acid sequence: CASSLDRGQGQPQHF.